These 16 T cell receptor beta chains were sequenced from one sample in a study of blood T cell repertoires in COVID-19. The table came from immunoSEQ multiplex PCR; TCRdb's copy has only in-frame clones and leaves some out. The sample has about 220,000 clones; around 86% are singletons. The sample consisted of peripheral blood. These receptors were collected from a woman in her 70s with COVID-19, enrolled during active disease.

The chain links TRBV2 to TRBJ2-7; 8 bases align to TRBD2. The V segment lost 3 bases and the J segment 2 bases; nucleotides outside the gene matches: 6. The CDR3 consists of 15 residues. CDR1 SNHLY and CDR2 FYNNEI come from the germline V gene. Here the CDR3 DNA reads TGTGCCAGCAGTGATTGGGTAGCGGGAACCTACGAGCAGTACTTC. Amino acid sequence: CASSDWVAGTYEQYF.

The chain recombines TRBV9 with TRBJ2-3, with 8 bases lining up with TRBD2. The germline V gene encodes CDR1 SGDLS and CDR2 YYNGEE. The length of the CDR3 is 14 residues. Trimming took 3 bases from V and 5 from J; bases not matched to a gene: 5. CDR3 loop: CASSEAGVEDTQYF. CDR3 bases: TGTGCCAGCAGCGAAGCGGGAGTGGAAGATACGCAGTATTTT.

This sequence joins TRBV10-3 and TRBJ1-1; D gene ambiguous. V lost 3 bases, J lost 8 bases, and 16 bases lay in between. CDR1 ENHRY and CDR2 SYGVKD come from the germline V gene. CDR3 length: 14 amino acids. CDR3 DNA sequence: TGTGCCATCAGTGATGCCCCCGAGGGTAGAGAAGCTTTCTTT. This encodes CAISDAPEGREAFF.

This clone has a single count. The chain uses TRBV5-6 and TRBJ2-1, with a tentative D call TRBD2 (5 bases). The V gene's germline CDR1 is SGHDT and CDR2 YYEEEE. Trimming took 6 bases from V and 5 from J, leaving 21 bases between them. The CDR3 sequence is 16 residues long. The CDR3 here is CASTVSHLEVNNEQFF. The CDR3 bases are TGTGCCAGCACAGTAAGCCACCTGGAGGTAAACAATGAGCAGTTCTTC.

The CDR3 loop is CASSRNRGLQETQYF. The CDR3 DNA reads TGTGCCAGCAGCAGAAACAGGGGGCTACAAGAGACCCAGTACTTC. This sequence joins TRBV7-2 and TRBJ2-5, with 9 bases that match TRBD1. After removal of 5 bases from V and 2 bases from J, the junction contained 6 bases not matched to a gene. The CDR3 length is 15 residues. The germline gives CDR1 SGHTA, CDR2 FQGNSA.

V and J are TRBV27 and TRBJ1-2, with D perhaps matching TRBD1 (5 bases). Germline V gene sequence: CDR1 MNHEY, CDR2 SMNVEV (reference sequence). The V and J ends lost 6 bases and 4 bases respectively, with 15 bases between them. The CDR3 sequence is 14 residues long. This chain's CDR3 is CASRSLDITYGYTF. The CDR3 DNA is TGTGCCAGCAGATCATTGGACATAACCTATGGCTACACCTTC.

The rearrangement uses TRBV5-4 and TRBJ1-2; D is perhaps TRBD1 (5 bases). The CDR3 extends over 14 amino acids. Germline V gene lookup returns CDR1 SGHNT and CDR2 YYREEE (reference sequence). V was cut by 0 bases and J by 4 bases, with 10 bases left in between. Written as DNA, the CDR3 is TGTGCCAGCAGCTTGGATCAGGGAGGCTATGGCTACACCTTC. It translates to CASSLDQGGYGYTF. The full variable domain, with the rest looked up from reference TRBV5-4 and TRBJ1-2, is ETGVTQSPTHLIKTRGQQVTLRCSSQSGHNTVSWYQQALGQGPQFIFQYYREEENGRGNFPPRFSGLQFPNYSSELNVNALELDDSALYLCASSLDQGGYGYTFGSGTRLTVV.

The chain joins TRBV20-1 to TRBJ2-1; TRBD1 matches 8 bases. The CDR3 is 14 residues long. V lost 6 bases, J lost 4 bases, and 8 bases stayed unmatched. Germline CDR1 reads DFQATT; CDR2 reads SNEGSKA (reference sequence). The CDR3: CSASQGARYNEQFF. DNA of the CDR3: TGCAGTGCCAGTCAGGGGGCTCGGTACAATGAGCAGTTCTTC.

This clone was seen only once. This rearrangement joins TRBV12-5 to TRBJ2-1; D is unresolved. Trimming left V 6 bases short and J 5 bases short, with 5 bases between. CDR3 length: 11 residues. The germline V gene has CDR1 LGHNT and CDR2 FRNRAP. Written as DNA, the CDR3 is TGTGCTAGTGGCCGTAACAATGAGCAGTTCTTC. Protein sequence: CASGRNNEQFF.

This clone was observed a few times. The genes are TRBV28 and TRBJ1-2; no definite D call. Per the germline V gene, CDR1 is MDHEN and CDR2 is SYDVKM. The CDR3 loop spans 13 amino acids. Trimming cost V 5 bases and J 7 bases, with 14 bases left between them. CDR3 nucleotides: TGTGCCAGCAGTGCCAAACGGGGTACTGGCTACACCTTC. Its protein is CASSAKRGTGYTF.

The V gene is TRBV19, the J gene TRBJ2-7; tentatively, D is TRBD2 (5 bases). Germline values: CDR1 LNHDA, CDR2 SQIVND (reference sequence). The V end lost 4 bases, the J end lost 0 bases, and 16 bases lay between the germline ends. The CDR3 sequence is 16 residues long. CDR3 bases: TGTGCCAGTAGTAAGAGCGGTAGCGTCAGCTCCTACGAGCAGTACTTC. Its protein product is CASSKSGSVSSYEQYF.

This rearrangement joins TRBV28 to TRBJ1-6, with D possibly matching TRBD1 (6 bases). V shed 5 bases and J shed 6 bases, with 11 bases lying between them. Germline CDR1 MDHEN, CDR2 SYDVKM. This CDR3 contains 14 residues. The CDR3 DNA is TGTGCCAGCAGTGTAGGGGGTACTAATTCACCCCTCCACTTT. Protein product: CASSVGGTNSPLHF.

The chain carries TRBV28 and TRBJ2-2, with no clear D. From germline, CDR1 is MDHEN and CDR2 SYDVKM. The germline V and J ends were trimmed by 3 bases and 5 bases, with 4 bases remaining between them. This CDR3 contains 12 residues. The CDR3 loop is CASSFQTGELFF. The CDR3 DNA sequence: TGTGCCAGCAGTTTCCAAACCGGGGAGCTGTTTTTT.

The V and J genes are TRBV14 and TRBJ2-7; possible D gene TRBD1, 6 bases. The CDR3 contains 12 residues. CDR1 is SGHDN, CDR2 FVKESK, per germline. V was pared by 2 bases and J by 6 bases, with 8 bases between. CDR3 in DNA: TGTGCCAGCAGCCAAACAGGGATCGAGCAGTACTTC. It codes for CASSQTGIEQYF.

A few counts support this clone. This sequence joins TRBV29-1 and TRBJ1-2, with D possibly TRBD1 on 5 matching bases. This CDR3 region has 15 residues. V was trimmed by 6 bases and J by 4 bases, leaving 21 bases between them. The germline V gene has CDR1 SQVTM and CDR2 ANQGSEA. The DNA of the CDR3 is TGCAGCGTACCTGACAGATACGAGAGTACCTATGGCTACACCTTC. Protein product: CSVPDRYESTYGYTF.

This clone was detected once. The gene calls are TRBV28 and TRBJ1-2; 10 bases line up with TRBD1. CDR1 is MDHEN, CDR2 SYDVKM, per germline. V shed 4 bases, J shed 7 bases, and the junction held 9 bases outside the gene matches. The CDR3 is 15 residues long. The CDR3 loop reads CASSSGQGDVGGYTF. The DNA of the CDR3 is TGTGCCAGCAGTTCTGGACAGGGGGACGTAGGTGGCTACACCTTC.